The T cell receptor (beta chain) described here comes from a study of Graves' ophthalmopathy and Graves' hyperthyroidism. Study as a whole: Peripheral blood collection took place at initial diagnosis, before any treatment.

Germline V gene data show CDR1 as MNHEY and CDR2 as SVGEGT. The CDR3 totals 18 residues. With 4 bases removed from V and 13 bases from J, the gap between germline ends came to 34 bases. As the template, RNA transcripts were used to amplify TCR beta CDR3 regions. Investigators did first-round RT-PCR with HTBI primers, then second-round multiplex PCR. A single record per CDR3 protein comes from TCRdb applying MiXCR to the multiplex PCR reads. The table has some 400,000 distinct CDR3 sequences, approximately 20% seen once; the top ten hold roughly 1.5%. This clonotype was picked up many times. This chain connects TRBV6-2 or TRBV6-3 to TRBJ1-1, with D possibly being TRBD1 (6 bases). This TCR was recovered from a woman aged 18-30 years with Graves' ophthalmopathy. The sample consisted of peripheral blood. The CDR3 bases are TGTGCCAGCAGTTCCCCGGAGGGGCAGGGGCTCTCACCGTTCGTTTATTTCTTT. Its translation: CASSSPEGQGLSPFVYFF.